Included here is one TCR beta chain sequence, with context. Sequencing used immunoSEQ multiplex PCR; TCRdb keeps in-frame clones, though not all of them. The sample consists of approximately 150,000 clones, approximately 88% of them appearing once. The J segment lost 3 bases and the V segment lost 4 bases, leaving 7 bases of the junction unmatched. The CDR3 extends over 15 amino acids. Looked up from germline, CDR1 is MNHNY and CDR2 is SVGAGI (reference sequence). The source of the sample is a study of blood T cell repertoires in COVID-19. About the study: Italy, Spain and the United States were the sources of the convalescent and acute COVID-19 samples.

The clonotype comes from a human donor in a cohort sampled during active COVID-19. The material sequenced was peripheral blood. This chain uses TRBV6-6 with TRBJ2-7; the match to TRBD2 covers 9 bases. As DNA, the CDR3 is TGTGCCAGCAGTTTAGCGGGAGTTAGTGTCTACGAGCAGTACTTC. Translation gives CASSLAGVSVYEQYF.